Described below is a single TCR beta chain sequence and its context. Assay: immunoSEQ multiplex PCR; the TCRdb copy retains only in-frame clones and omits some. The sample contains roughly 160,000 clones, around 90% of which appear only once. The source of the sample is a study of control samples from healthy donors and cancer patients. CDR1 and CDR2 from the germline V gene are SNHLY and FYNNEI. Trimming took 6 bases from V and 9 from J, leaving 12 bases between them. CDR3 length: 12 amino acids. The TCR comes from a woman aged 25 to 39 in good health. The rearrangement joins TRBV2 to TRBJ2-1, with a weak D call TRBD2 (5 bases). The source material was blood. In DNA, the CDR3 is TGTGCCAGCAGGTTACTAGGTTTTGAGCAGTTCTTC. It specifies CASRLLGFEQFF.